The clone carrying this T cell receptor beta chain appeared a few times. Its antigen remains unknown. CDR1 is LGHNA and CDR2 is YNFKEQ in the germline V gene. The CDR3 has 17 residues. V gave up 3 bases and J gave up 5 bases; unmatched junction bases: 13. Employing constant-segment primers, 5'RACE generated TCR alpha and TCR beta cDNA libraries bearing sample barcodes and UMIs. TCRdb analysed the 5' RACE reads with MiXCR anew, one entry per CDR3 protein. This sample has around 340,000 distinct CDR3 sequences; 13% to 15% occur once, and the top ten carry around a fifth. This sample was taken from a study of T-cell memory formation after mild COVID-19. Regarding the study as a whole: A second wave of clones peaked on day 37, and their SARS-CoV-2 specificity went unconfirmed. Mainly CM and EM harbored the contracting CD4+ clones; mainly EMRA harbored the CD8+ ones.

The sequencing input was PBMCs or a T cell subset sorted from them (not recorded which). The chain joins TRBV4-2 to TRBJ2-5; 9 bases agree with TRBD2. This clonotype was obtained from a man younger than 35 who had mild COVID-19 (a few samples of this study predate the infection). Cell type and time point are not known. The CDR3 nucleotides are TGTGCCAGCAGCCAGGGTTCGGCGGGGGGGCCGCGGGAGACCCAGTACTTC. Translation: CASSQGSAGGPRETQYF.